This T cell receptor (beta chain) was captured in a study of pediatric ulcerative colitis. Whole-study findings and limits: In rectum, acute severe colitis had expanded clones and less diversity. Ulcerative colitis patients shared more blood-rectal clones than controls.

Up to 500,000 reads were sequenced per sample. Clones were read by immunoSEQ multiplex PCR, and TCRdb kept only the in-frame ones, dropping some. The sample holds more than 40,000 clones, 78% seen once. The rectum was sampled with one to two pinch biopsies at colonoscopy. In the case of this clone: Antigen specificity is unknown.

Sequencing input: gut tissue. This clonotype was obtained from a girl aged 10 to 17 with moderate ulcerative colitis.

CDR3 bases: TGCGCCAGCAGCCAAGAGGCGACTAGCGGGAGAGAGCAGTTCTTC. Its protein is CASSQEATSGREQFF. The chain is built from TRBV4-1 and TRBJ2-1; 12 bases match TRBD2. CDR1 and CDR2 (germline): MGHRA, YSYEKL. Trimming cost V 0 bases and J 10 bases; bases outside gene matches: 4. The CDR3 spans 15 residues.